This T cell receptor (beta chain) comes out of a study of blood T cell repertoires in COVID-19. Background on the study: Samples taken during acute and convalescent COVID-19 were collected in the United States, Italy and Spain. PBMCs, B-cell-depleted T cells, or T cells provided the cDNA or gDNA that made up the material.

This clone has a handful of counts. In the original workflow: The authors estimated nucleated cell counts from reference gene primer amplification. Only in-frame clones appear in the TCRdb table, and some are missing; sequencing was by immunoSEQ multiplex PCR. V and J calls and clone size are those listed in that table; D and trimming were worked out from the DNA. The data contain around 140,000 clones, around 90% of them singletons. The sequence was collected from a man aged 55-75 years with active or convalescent COVID-19. Material for sequencing was peripheral blood.

The chain's CDR3 is CASSLRVAAEKLFF. The CDR3 nucleotides are TGTGCCAGCAGCTTGAGGGTAGCGGCTGAAAAACTGTTTTTT. The chain recombines TRBV5-6 with TRBJ1-4; no firm D call. Trimming pared 1 base from V and 7 bases from J, leaving 11 bases between. From germline, CDR1 is SGHDT and CDR2 YYEEEE. The CDR3 totals 14 residues.